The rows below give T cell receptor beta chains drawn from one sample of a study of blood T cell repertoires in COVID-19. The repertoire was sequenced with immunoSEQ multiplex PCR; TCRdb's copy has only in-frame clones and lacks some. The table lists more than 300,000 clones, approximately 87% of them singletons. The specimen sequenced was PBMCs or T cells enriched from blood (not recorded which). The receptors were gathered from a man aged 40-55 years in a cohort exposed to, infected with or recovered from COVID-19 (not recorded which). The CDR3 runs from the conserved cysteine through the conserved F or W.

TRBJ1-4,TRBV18,CASSPMTSVREKLFF
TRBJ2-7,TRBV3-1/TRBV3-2,CASSQALGAIFSEQYF
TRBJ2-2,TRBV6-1,CASSESISRGGELFF
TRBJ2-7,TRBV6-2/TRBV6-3,CASSADWEQYF
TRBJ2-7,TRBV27,CASSYASGSPYEQYF
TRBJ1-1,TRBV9,CASRTGASMNTEAFF
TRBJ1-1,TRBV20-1,CSASWTGRTEAFF
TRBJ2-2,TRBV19,CASSSHQLADGYGGELFF
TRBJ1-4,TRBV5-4,CASRADGGASEKLFF
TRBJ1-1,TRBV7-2,CASSPDTLLREAFF
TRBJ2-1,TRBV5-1,CASSSPGLAGASYNEQFF
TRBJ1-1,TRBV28,CASSRGQGGTEAFF
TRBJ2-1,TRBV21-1,CASSKQGAIYNEQFF
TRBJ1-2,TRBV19,CASYRAGTGETGYTF
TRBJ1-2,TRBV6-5,CASRDSSNYGYTF
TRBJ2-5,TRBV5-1,CASSITRSQETQYF
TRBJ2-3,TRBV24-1,CATSGGTGKTDTQYF
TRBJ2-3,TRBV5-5,CASSLAGGSTDTQYF
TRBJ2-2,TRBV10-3,CAITGLANTGELFF
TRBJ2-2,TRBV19,CASRKLAANTGELFF
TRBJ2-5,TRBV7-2,CASSLSGRGETQYF
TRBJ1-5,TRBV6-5,CASSYRGWSNQPQHF
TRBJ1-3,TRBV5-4,CASSLGGRAGNTIYF
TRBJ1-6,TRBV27,CASSSRQGASPLHF
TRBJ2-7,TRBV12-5,CASGRSYEQYF
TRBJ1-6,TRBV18,CASSLPRQGNSPLHF
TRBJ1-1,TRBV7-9,CASSSSGQRNTEAFF
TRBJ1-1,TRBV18,CASSLDRTNTEAFF
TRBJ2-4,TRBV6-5,CASSYLAGGNNIQYF
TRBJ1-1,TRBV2,CASSRWRGQGDPEAFF
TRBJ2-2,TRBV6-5,CASSRTRAGELFF
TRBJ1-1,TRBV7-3,CASSLGGRSEAFF
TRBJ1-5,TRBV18,CASSQGQVNQPQHF
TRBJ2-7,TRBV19,CASSTRLAGLNEQYF
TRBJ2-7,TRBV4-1,CASSHRTGTGDYEQYF
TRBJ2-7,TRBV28,CASSSGYEQYF
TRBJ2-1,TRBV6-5,CASIPTSGAYNEQFF
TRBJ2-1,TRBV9,CASSVAGQGAGEQFF
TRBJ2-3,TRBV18,CASSPGGSTDTQYF
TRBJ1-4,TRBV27,CASSRRDGNEKLFF
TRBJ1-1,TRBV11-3,CASSSQFNTEAFF
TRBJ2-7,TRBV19,CASRRQGAREQYF
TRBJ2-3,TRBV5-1,CASSLERPSTDTQYF
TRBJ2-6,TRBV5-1,CASSVTGSGANVLTF
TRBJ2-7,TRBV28,CATQRSYEQYF
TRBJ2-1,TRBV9,CASSVGTSGGSSYNEQFF
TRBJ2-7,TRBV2,CASRLQGFSYEQYF
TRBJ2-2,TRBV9,CASSVDQAGATGELFF
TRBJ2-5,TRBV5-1,CASSLNRDQETQYF
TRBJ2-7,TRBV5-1,CASSSDRGAEQYF